This T cell receptor beta chain was sequenced for a study of technical replicates of blood from several donors. The ends were cut back, 0 bases at V and 4 bases at J, with 10 bases in the middle. Germline-derived CDR1 and CDR2 are SGHNT and YYREEE (reference sequence). CDR3 size: 14 residues. Clones were read by immunoSEQ multiplex PCR, and TCRdb kept only the in-frame ones, dropping some. The table lists tens of thousands of clones, 70% to 90% of them singletons. Sequencing was done on a sample of PBMCs. This receptor was taken from a human donor in good health. Some clones in this sample may be carry-over from other donors' samples. The chain employs TRBV5-4 and TRBJ1-1; D might be TRBD1 (5 bases). This chain's CDR3 is CASSLAGGFTEAFF. The DNA of the CDR3 is TGTGCCAGCAGCTTGGCGGGGGGGTTCACTGAAGCTTTCTTT.